Described below is a single TCR beta chain sequence and its context. What it binds is not known. In generating TCR beta cDNA, 5'RACE template switching with UMIs was used. TCRdb reprocessed the 5' RACE reads, with one entry per CDR3 protein and no DNA. The sample holds about 300,000 distinct CDR3 sequences. The sample is drawn from a study of T cells expressing NK-cell markers. The overall study: Sorted CD3+CD56-NKG2C+, CD3+CD56+NKG2C+ and CD3+CD56+NKG2C- T cells supplied the TCR beta repertoires. Points from the study as a whole: NKG2C+ dominant clonotypes from 5 to 7 donors made up about 1.0-8% of CD8+ T cells. The CD3+CD56-NKG2C+ fraction of a few donors was likewise dominated by these clonotypes.

The CDR3 is 12 amino acids. Sequenced: blood T cells: a sorted CD56 or NKG2C T cell subset, CD4+ or CD8+ T cells, or bulk PBMC T cells (not recorded which). J is TRBJ1-2 and V is TRBV12-3 or TRBV12-4. This TCR was recovered from a woman aged 18-70 years in good health. The CDR3 is CASTFGGFGYTF.